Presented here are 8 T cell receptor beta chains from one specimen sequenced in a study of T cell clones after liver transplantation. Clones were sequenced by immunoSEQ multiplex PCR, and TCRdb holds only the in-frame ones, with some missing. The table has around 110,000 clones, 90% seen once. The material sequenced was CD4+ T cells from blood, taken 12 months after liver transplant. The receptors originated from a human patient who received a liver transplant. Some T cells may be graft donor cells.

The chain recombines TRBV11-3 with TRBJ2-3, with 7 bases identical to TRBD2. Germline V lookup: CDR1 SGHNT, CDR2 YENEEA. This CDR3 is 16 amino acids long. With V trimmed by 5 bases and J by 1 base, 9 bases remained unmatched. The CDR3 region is CASSTRRGRGTDTQYF. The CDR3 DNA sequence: TGTGCCAGCAGCACCCGAAGAGGGAGGGGCACAGATACGCAGTATTTT.

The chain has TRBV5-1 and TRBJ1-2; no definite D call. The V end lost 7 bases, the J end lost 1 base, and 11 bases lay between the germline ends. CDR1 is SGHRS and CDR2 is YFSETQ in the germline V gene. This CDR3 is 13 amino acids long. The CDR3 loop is CASRQSLNYGYTF. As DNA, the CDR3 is TGCGCCAGCCGTCAGAGTCTTAACTATGGCTACACCTTC.

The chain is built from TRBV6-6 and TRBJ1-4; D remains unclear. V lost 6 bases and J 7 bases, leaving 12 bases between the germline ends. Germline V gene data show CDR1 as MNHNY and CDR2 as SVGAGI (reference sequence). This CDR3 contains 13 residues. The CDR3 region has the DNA TGTGCCAGCAGACGAGTAGGCGGTGAAAAACTGTTTTTT. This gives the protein CASRRVGGEKLFF.

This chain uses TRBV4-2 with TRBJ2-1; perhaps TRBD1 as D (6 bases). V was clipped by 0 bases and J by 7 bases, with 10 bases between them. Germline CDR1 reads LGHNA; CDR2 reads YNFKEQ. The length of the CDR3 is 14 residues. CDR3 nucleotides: TGTGCCAGCAGCCAAGAGACAGGAGTGAATGAGCAGTTCTTC. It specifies CASSQETGVNEQFF.

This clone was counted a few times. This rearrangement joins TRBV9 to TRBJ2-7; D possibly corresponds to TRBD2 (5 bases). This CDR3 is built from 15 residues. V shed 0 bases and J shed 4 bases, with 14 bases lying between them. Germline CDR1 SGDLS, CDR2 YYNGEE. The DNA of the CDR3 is TGTGCCAGCAGCGTAGGGGAAAGGACTCCATACGAGCAGTACTTC. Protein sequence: CASSVGERTPYEQYF.

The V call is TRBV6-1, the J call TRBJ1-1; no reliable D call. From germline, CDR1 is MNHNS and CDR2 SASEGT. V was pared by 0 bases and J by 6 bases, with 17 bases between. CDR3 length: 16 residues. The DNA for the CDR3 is TGTGCCAGCAGTGAAGCGTGGGGTAAAGCTCCAGCTGAAGCTTTCTTT. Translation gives CASSEAWGKAPAEAFF.

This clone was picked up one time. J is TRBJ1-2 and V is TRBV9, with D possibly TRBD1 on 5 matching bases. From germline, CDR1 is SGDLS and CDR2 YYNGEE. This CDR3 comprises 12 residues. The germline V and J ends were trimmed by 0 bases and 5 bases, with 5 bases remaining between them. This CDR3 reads CASSVAGYGYTF. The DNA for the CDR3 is TGTGCCAGCAGCGTAGCAGGGTATGGCTACACCTTC.

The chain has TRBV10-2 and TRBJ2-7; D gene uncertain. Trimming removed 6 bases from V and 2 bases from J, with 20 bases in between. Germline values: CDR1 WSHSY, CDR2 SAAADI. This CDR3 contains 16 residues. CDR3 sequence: CASSEPGGSRPYEQYF. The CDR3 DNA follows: TGCGCCAGCAGCGAACCGGGCGGCTCCAGACCCTACGAGCAGTACTTC.